This TCR beta chain was recovered during a study of cytomegalovirus exposure and HLA in healthy donors (TCRdb year 2017). About the study as a whole: In an earlier analysis of 587 of the donors, 276 Gb of sequence data and 90 million to 130 million unique TCR beta sequences from roughly 180 million T cells were reported. Genome-wide SNP genotypes for about 65% of the 666 donors were used in a later genetic analysis, which treated that subset as a discovery cohort. Because of strong linkage in the cohort, a handful of DR-DQ haplotypes were treated as single units for association and clustering. In the later analysis, no new phenotypic data were used to find candidate immune exposures; instead, reliance was placed on TCR beta sequences and their occurrence across donors. All discovery cohort repertoires had been generated using a single sequencing platform. The number of typed donors differed by locus: about 620-640 for A, B, C, DRB1 and DQB1; 500 to 550 for DQA1; 606 for DPA1; and some 450 for DPB1. HLA typing covered class I and class II loci at four-digit resolution. The study used immunosequencing to profile the T cell repertoires of 666 subjects and linked those repertoires to cytomegalovirus serostatus. The genetic ancestry cluster associated with self-reported Caucasian donors included 81% of the 300 to 450 genotyped donors. Donor age, sex, ethnicity and CMV serostatus were compiled together with the repertoire data. Approximately 300 gigabases of sequencing data and around 85 million unique TCR sequences made up an early release that covered nearly 650 HLA-typed donors. The study was designed to test whether signatures of past pathogen exposure could be identified by cataloging public T cell receptors. High-throughput TCR immunosequencing, statistical association of individual TCRs with disease status, and machine learning were combined to predict cytomegalovirus infection status. To decide whether each TCR beta V gene segment behaved as functional or pseudogenic, an earlier analysis of some 580 of the donors relied on high-throughput TCR beta sequencing. In a later analysis, previously published TCR beta repertoires from about 670 donors were re-analyzed and high-resolution HLA genotyping was added so that TCR occurrence patterns could be studied. Among some 410 genotyped donors of the cohort, an average of around 240,000 unique TCR beta nucleotide sequences were sequenced per donor, roughly a sixth of them non-productive. A separate validation cohort of over 95 different subjects was used in addition to the approximately 670-subject first cohort.

Library preparation used the immunoSEQ multiplex PCR assay. A mixture of 60 forward primers for TCR Vbeta segments and 13 reverse primers for TCR Jbeta segments was used in the multiplex PCR. Amplification of the CDR3 region of rearranged TCR beta genes was performed with a multiplex PCR assay on genomic DNA. The amplified TCR beta libraries were sequenced on the Illumina HiSeq System as 87-base-pair reads. The published analysis was carried out like this. In a later analysis, tens of millions of unique TCR beta chains were counted across the roughly 670 repertoires, and roughly 11 million of these chains were shared by at least two donors. A nearest-neighbor algorithm error-corrected the raw reads and collapsed the reads into unique sequences, merging closely related sequences to remove PCR and sequencing errors. V, D and J gene segments were assigned by aligning CDR3 sequences to IMGT reference sequences. For a sequence to be retained, a match of at least six nucleotides to both a V gene segment and a J gene segment was required. A rearrangement counted as productive if the CDR3 had no stop codons and remained in frame with V and J, and every other rearrangement counted as non-productive. CDR3 was defined according to IMGT convention as the region running from the second conserved V-encoded cysteine to the conserved J-encoded phenylalanine. The earlier analysis of some 580 of the donors excluded any sequence lacking an unambiguous match to a single V gene segment. In an earlier analysis of approximately 560 of the donors, a V segment was called functional when productive rearrangements were above 56.7%, and segregating when the standard deviation between donors exceeded 5%. A statistical classification framework was built for diagnosing cytomegalovirus status from the catalog of TCR beta chain sequences. A later analysis assigned V and J genes by comparing TCR nucleotide sequences with IMGT/GENE-DB human TR gene sequences. A later analysis assigned CDR3 sequences and most-parsimonious VDJ recombination scenarios with the TCRdist pipeline. In a later analysis, every TCR beta chain was defined by the combination of its CDR3 amino acid sequence and its V-gene family, and reads without a unique V-gene family were dropped. A later analysis removed 550 to 650 highly shared, low-generation-probability nucleotide sequences to deal with suspected cross-contamination and a sequencing artifact. For each public chain, a later analysis derived a clonal expansion index from normalized ranks of inferred template counts within each repertoire. In a later analysis, generation probabilities were computed with a VDJ recombination model fitted to out-of-frame rearrangements, and the resulting probabilities were checked against IGoR. Hypergeometric tests were used in a later analysis to score TCR-TCR, TCR-HLA and TCR-CMV co-occurrence, with a repertoire-size bias correction applied to the TCR pairs. To estimate false discovery rates, a later analysis permuted the HLA or CMV assignments 20 times. In a later analysis, co-occurring TCRs were grouped using DBSCAN, with TCRdist sequence similarity added in when clustering inside HLA-allele-positive subsets. Repertoires with fewer than 30,000 or more than 120,000 public chains, plus five repertoires with anomalous nucleotide sharing, were excluded from co-occurrence clustering. TCRdb retrieved this table from immuneACCESS and kept in-frame rearrangements only. Not all clones are present; in checked studies, unresolved V genes account for under half, and no reason is known for the remainder. Clone size and the V and J calls come from that table; the DNA yielded D and trimming. This sample gives roughly 120,000 clones in total; under 80% of them show up just once. Clones ranked in the top ten supply around 28% of the sample.

Turning to this clone: The antigen it recognizes is unknown. No base qualities exist here, and no much larger clone lies one base off it.

V is reduced by 3 bases and J by 4 bases, leaving a spacing of 10 bases between them. Reading the germline V gene (reference sequence) gives CDR1 SEHNR and CDR2 FQNEAQ. The CDR3 numbers 14 residues from cysteine through phenylalanine. Just the 42-base CDR3 DNA is kept, in frame starting at base 1. On the study overall, not on this receptor specifically: A cluster of highly shared sequence variants was judged likely to represent a technical artifact of the sequencing pipeline. According to a later analysis, TCR association rates differed among HLA loci, with DRB1 alleles showing the most associated TCRs and HLA-C alleles showing the fewest. CMV serostatus was the only immune exposure information available for the cohort. In a later genetic analysis, a missense DCLRE1C variant was associated with V-gene and J-gene trimming of TCR beta chains, and the association was replicated in an independent cohort. A later analysis found that most CMV-associated TCR beta chains appeared HLA-restricted, with HLA associations seemingly driven largely by CMV exposure. Strong co-occurrence of HLA alleles, especially DR and DQ, made assigning TCR associations to individual alleles difficult. In a later analysis, HLA-associated TCR beta chains were found to be more clonally expanded and to have lower generation probabilities than equally common non-associated chains. Across donors, most TCR sequences were observed very rarely, whereas some public TCRs were present in many individuals. Correlated functional status among segregating V segments might be attributable to linkage disequilibrium, but an unknown experimental factor could not be ruled out. Because the 87-base-pair reads could not distinguish some IMGT-functional V segments, including TRBV6-2 and TRBV6-3, those segments were excluded. A total of 164 TCR beta chains were listed by the study as associated with cytomegalovirus. HLA typing was unavailable for some donors at each locus, so association tests used only the typed subset. Compared with the roughly 700-donor mean, donors in an Asian-associated ancestry cluster had fewer N-insertions in productive TCRs, according to a later genetic analysis. At a false discovery rate of 0.05, a later analysis linked about 17,000 TCR beta sequences to specific HLA alleles. In an earlier analysis of some 500 of the donors, most TCR beta V segments were observed in productive rearrangements about 87% or about 30% of the time, broadly matching IMGT annotations. A further reported finding was that TCR beta sequences accurately predicted the HLA-A and HLA-B alleles for most subjects in the first cohort. It was suggested by the authors that the approach could potentially be generalized to other disease states and immunological phenotypes. Three of the identified cytomegalovirus-associated TCR beta chains were confirmed in vitro to be specific for cytomegalovirus antigens. Cytomegalovirus status was reported to be diagnosed by the classifier with high specificity and sensitivity in both the original and validation cohorts. Sequencing depth was assumed to be roughly uniform across donors in the presence/absence analyses, though that assumption may not hold. Because counts were too low, seventeen rarely observed V segments, including chromosome 9 orphons, were left out of the earlier analysis of some 600 of the donors. In this cohort, only TCR beta chains were sequenced, and detectable features were limited by the absence of alpha or paired-chain data. Several of the top co-occurrence clusters appeared to be linked to parvovirus B19, influenza, CMV and Epstein-Barr virus, according to a later analysis.

The cohort consisted of 600 or so healthy bone marrow donors. Cohort members were all nominally healthy when sampled, although unrecorded immune exposures were likely present. The donor tested CMV seropositive, placing the donor among the 289 seropositive members of the cohort. A peripheral blood sample was collected from each donor, and TCR beta sequencing was performed on peripheral blood mononuclear cells. Genomic DNA was extracted from the blood cell samples with the Qiagen DNeasy Blood Extraction Kit. Sequenced: PBMCs. This chain joins TRBV7-9 to TRBJ2-1; matching of 5 bases hints at TRBD1 as the D gene. This clonotype was sampled from a man aged 55-75 years in good health and CMV-seropositive. The CDR3 corresponds to CASSFPGKYNEQFF. The nucleotide sequence reads TGTGCCAGCAGCTTTCCAGGGAAGTACAATGAGCAGTTCTTC.